The 19 T cell receptor beta chains below all came from one sample that was sequenced in a study of T cells in Graves' hyperthyroidism and ophthalmopathy. It was RNA transcripts that yielded the amplified TCR beta CDR3 regions. HTBI primers were used for first-round RT-PCR of the TCR CDR3. MiXCR was run by TCRdb on the multiplex PCR reads, yielding one entry per CDR3 protein. The table has 300,000 to 450,000 distinct CDR3 sequences, about 15% seen once. The sample was blood. Receptor source: a woman aged 55-75 years with Graves' hyperthyroidism.

The chain uses TRBV29-1 and TRBJ2-4; a possible D gene is TRBD2 (6 bases). The CDR3 is 18 amino acids. Trimming took off 5 bases at V and 0 bases at J, with 23 bases between the two ends. Germline CDR1 is SQVTM and CDR2 is ANQGSEA. The CDR3 spells CSVSPDSVGAGAKNIQYF. As DNA, the CDR3 is TGCAGCGTTTCGCCGGATAGCGTGGGAGCGGGAGCCAAAAACATTCAGTACTTC.

This clonotype was detected many times. This chain connects TRBV18 to TRBJ2-5, with no clear D. The V gene lost 3 bases and the J gene lost 3 bases, with 11 bases spanning the gap. Germline V gives CDR1 KGHSH, CDR2 LQKENI. The CDR3 extends over 14 amino acids. The CDR3 region has the DNA TGTGCCAGCTCACCGCCTCTAAGGGAAGAGACCCAGTACTTC. Its protein product is CASSPPLREETQYF. The full variable domain, rest sourced from reference TRBV18 and TRBJ2-5, is NAGVMQNPRHLVRRRGQEARLRCSPMKGHSHVYWYRQLPEEGLKFMVYLQKENIIDESGMPKERFSAEFPKEGPSILRIQQVVRGDSAAYFCASSPPLREETQYFGPGTRLLVL.

The chain is built from TRBV7-9 and TRBJ2-1, with TRBD2 matching 10 bases. Germline V gene sequence: CDR1 SEHNR, CDR2 FQNEAQ (reference sequence). The CDR3 has 14 residues. The V and J ends lost 5 bases and 6 bases, in that order; junction bases with no gene match: 4. Here the CDR3 DNA reads TGTGCCAGCAGCCAGGGACTAGCGAGCAATGAGCAGTTCTTC. It codes for CASSQGLASNEQFF. Complete variable domain (other parts from reference TRBV7-9 and TRBJ2-1): DTGVSQNPRHKITKRGQNVTFRCDPISEHNRLYWYRQTLGQGPEFLTYFQNEAQLEKSRLLSDRFSAERPKGSFSTLEIQRTEQGDSAMYLCASSQGLASNEQFFGPGTRLTVL.

This clonotype appeared a few times. The chain links TRBV4-1 to TRBJ2-3; D tentatively reads TRBD1 or TRBD2 (5 bases each). This CDR3 spans 17 amino acids. The ends were cut back, 4 bases at V and 3 bases at J, with 20 bases in the middle. The germline gives CDR1 MGHRA, CDR2 YSYEKL. The DNA for the CDR3 is TGCGCCAGCAGCCCAAGAGGGGCTAGCATTAATACAGATACGCAGTATTTT. This gives the protein CASSPRGASINTDTQYF.

As DNA, the CDR3 is TGTGCCAGCAGCGTAGGGGCAGGCCTCGCCGATTCACCCCTCCACTTT. It yields the protein CASSVGAGLADSPLHF. The V gene is TRBV9, the J gene TRBJ1-6; D is uncertain. The CDR3 runs 16 residues. CDR1 and CDR2 from the germline V gene are SGDLS and YYNGEE. V lost 0 bases and J 8 bases, leaving 15 bases between the germline ends.

The table lists this clonotype with many counts. The chain carries TRBV12-3 or TRBV12-4 and TRBJ2-1, with a tentative D call TRBD2 (6 bases). The CDR3 consists of 14 residues. V was pared by 10 bases and J by 0 bases, with 13 bases between. CDR3 bases: TGTGCCACCACTCGGGAGTACTCCTACAATGAGCAGTTCTTC. It yields the protein CATTREYSYNEQFF.

This chain connects TRBV29-1 to TRBJ2-7; 9 positions match TRBD1. The V and J ends lost 3 bases and 4 bases, in that order; junction bases with no gene match: 4. The length of the CDR3 is 13 residues. Germline CDR1 and CDR2: SQVTM and ANQGSEA. The DNA of the CDR3 is TGCAGCGTTGAGGTTGACAGGGGGTACGAGCAGTACTTC. Translating it yields CSVEVDRGYEQYF.

Note on this clonotype: Because it lacks the conserved phenylalanine or tryptophan at the end, this CDR3 is likely a read error. The DNA of the CDR3 is TGCGCCAGCAGCTTGGAGAGGGGTGGGGACATCTACGAGCAGTACCTC. Its protein is CASSLERGGDIYEQYL. This chain uses TRBV5-1 with TRBJ2-7, with D perhaps matching TRBD1 (6 bases). The V end lost 0 bases, the J end lost 3 bases, and 16 bases lay between the germline ends. Germline CDR1 SGHRS, CDR2 YFSETQ. The CDR3 covers 16 residues.

V gene TRBV29-1 combines with J gene TRBJ1-4; weak D call: TRBD1 (5 bases). This CDR3 is 13 amino acids long. The V gene's germline CDR1 is SQVTM and CDR2 ANQGSEA. V lost 7 bases and J 8 bases, leaving 17 bases between the germline ends. This chain's CDR3 is CSGGVGGGEKLFF. In DNA, the CDR3 is TGCAGCGGCGGGGTCGGGGGTGGCGAAAAACTGTTTTTT.

The chain uses TRBV19 and TRBJ2-1, with TRBD2 matching 8 bases. The V gene's germline CDR1 is LNHDA and CDR2 SQIVND (reference sequence). The CDR3 has 14 amino acids. Trimming removed 4 bases from V and 5 bases from J; junction bases left unmatched: 4. CDR3: CASSTLAGHNEQFF. The CDR3 bases are TGTGCCAGTAGTACGCTAGCGGGCCACAATGAGCAGTTCTTC.

This clonotype was seen repeatedly, ten times or more. This rearrangement joins TRBV20-1 to TRBJ2-1; 8 nucleotides agree with TRBD2. Germline loops: CDR1 DFQATT, CDR2 SNEGSKA (reference sequence). Germline trimming cut 5 bases from V and 6 bases from J; bases unmatched to any gene: 12. The CDR3 has 15 residues. The CDR3 reads CSAGTSFGRANEQFF. The CDR3 DNA reads as TGCAGTGCTGGTACTAGCTTCGGGAGGGCCAATGAGCAGTTCTTC.

This clonotype was detected many times. The rearrangement joins TRBV10-2 to TRBJ2-1; TRBD1 agrees at 12 bases. The CDR3 totals 17 residues. The V gene end was trimmed by 6 bases and the J gene end by 5 bases; junction bases not matched to a gene: 11. Germline V gene data show CDR1 as WSHSY and CDR2 as SAAADI. The CDR3 spells CASRSKGTGGGHNEQFF. In DNA, the CDR3 is TGCGCCAGCAGATCTAAAGGGACAGGGGGCGGCCACAATGAGCAGTTCTTC.

This clonotype has a count of ten or more. This chain links TRBV5-1 with TRBJ2-1, with TRBD2 matching 12 bases. Trimming removed 4 bases from V and 10 bases from J; junction bases left unmatched: 9. The CDR3 extends over 15 amino acids. Looked up from germline, CDR1 is SGHRS and CDR2 is YFSETQ. CDR3 sequence: CASSGGLAGLGEQFF. The DNA for the CDR3 is TGCGCCAGCAGCGGCGGACTAGCGGGACTGGGGGAGCAGTTCTTC.

This rearrangement joins TRBV19 to TRBJ1-3; 7 bases are shared with TRBD1. CDR1 is LNHDA and CDR2 is SQIVND in the germline V gene (reference sequence). The CDR3 runs to 15 residues. V shed 9 bases and J 2 bases; nucleotides not matched to a gene: 10. In DNA, the CDR3 is TGTGCCAGCCGAAGGGACAGCTATCCTGGAAACACCATATATTTT. Amino acids: CASRRDSYPGNTIYF.

This clonotype was seen ten or more times. The V call is TRBV12-3 or TRBV12-4, the J call TRBJ1-1, with 7 bases aligning to TRBD1. The CDR3 has 15 amino acids. The J segment lost 1 base and the V segment lost 7 bases, leaving 9 bases of the junction unmatched. The CDR3 sequence: CASTMTGQSNTEAFF. CDR3 coding DNA: TGTGCCAGCACCATGACGGGACAGTCGAACACTGAAGCTTTCTTT.

This clonotype was seen ten or more times. V and J are TRBV2 and TRBJ2-1; D might be TRBD2 (5 bases). This CDR3 region has 15 residues. The ends were cut back, 6 bases at V and 3 bases at J, with 15 bases in the middle. Per germline, CDR1 SNHLY and CDR2 FYNNEI. The CDR3 protein is CASRDWSSLYNEQFF. The CDR3 DNA follows: TGTGCCAGCAGGGACTGGTCTAGCCTCTACAATGAGCAGTTCTTC.

The chain carries TRBV10-3 and TRBJ1-5, with D maybe TRBD1 (6 bases). The V end lost 3 bases, the J end lost 10 bases, and 19 bases lay between the germline ends. The CDR3 has 15 residues. Germline V gene lookup returns CDR1 ENHRY and CDR2 SYGVKD. The CDR3 is CAISEGGEPATPQHF. The CDR3 nucleotides are TGTGCCATCAGTGAAGGGGGGGAACCGGCGACCCCCCAGCATTTT.

This chain uses TRBV5-5 with TRBJ2-6; 7 bases agree with TRBD2. The germline V gene encodes CDR1 SGHKS and CDR2 YYEKEE (reference sequence). Trimming at V came to 1 base and at J to 0 bases, leaving 7 bases not matched to a gene. CDR3 size: 18 residues. CDR3: CASSLRSSGISGANVLTF. The CDR3 DNA follows: TGTGCCAGCAGCTTGCGGTCTAGCGGCATCTCTGGGGCCAACGTCCTGACTTTC.

The table lists this clonotype with a few counts. The V gene is TRBV27, the J gene TRBJ2-1, with TRBD2 matching 11 bases. V lost 4 bases and J lost 14; bases outside the gene matches: 4. The CDR3 runs to 12 residues. The germline CDR1 and CDR2 sequences are MNHEY and SMNVEV (reference sequence). The CDR3 is CASSSRLAGKFF. Written as DNA, the CDR3 is TGTGCCAGCAGTTCCCGACTAGCGGGAAAGTTCTTC.